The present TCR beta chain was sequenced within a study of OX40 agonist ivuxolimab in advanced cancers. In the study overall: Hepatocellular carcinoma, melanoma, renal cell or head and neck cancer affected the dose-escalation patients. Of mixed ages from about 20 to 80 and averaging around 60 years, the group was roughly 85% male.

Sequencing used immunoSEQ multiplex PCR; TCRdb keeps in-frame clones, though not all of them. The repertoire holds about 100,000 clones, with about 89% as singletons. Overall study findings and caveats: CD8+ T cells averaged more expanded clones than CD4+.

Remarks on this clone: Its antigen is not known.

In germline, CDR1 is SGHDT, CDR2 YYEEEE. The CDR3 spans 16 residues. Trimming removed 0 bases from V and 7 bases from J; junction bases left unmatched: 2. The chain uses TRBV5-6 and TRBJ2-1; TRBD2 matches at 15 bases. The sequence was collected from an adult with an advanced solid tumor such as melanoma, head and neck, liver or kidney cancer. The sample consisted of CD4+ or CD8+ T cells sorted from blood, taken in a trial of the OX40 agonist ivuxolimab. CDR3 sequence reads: CASSLGTSGRDNEQFF. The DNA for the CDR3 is TGTGCCAGCAGCTTGGGGACTAGCGGGAGGGATAATGAGCAGTTCTTC.